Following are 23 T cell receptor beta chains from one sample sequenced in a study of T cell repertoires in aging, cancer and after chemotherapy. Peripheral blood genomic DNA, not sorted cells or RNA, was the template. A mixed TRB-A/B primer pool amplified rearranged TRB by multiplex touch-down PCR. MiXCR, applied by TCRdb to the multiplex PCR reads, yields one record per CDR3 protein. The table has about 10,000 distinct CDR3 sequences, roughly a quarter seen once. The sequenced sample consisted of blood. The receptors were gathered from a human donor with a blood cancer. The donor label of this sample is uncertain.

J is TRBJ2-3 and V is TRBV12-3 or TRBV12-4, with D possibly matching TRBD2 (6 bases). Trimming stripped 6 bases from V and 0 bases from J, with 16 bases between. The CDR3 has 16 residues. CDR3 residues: CASSPPPSGSTDTQYF. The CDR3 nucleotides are TGTGCCAGCAGCCCCCCCCCGAGCGGGAGCACAGATACGCAGTATTTT.

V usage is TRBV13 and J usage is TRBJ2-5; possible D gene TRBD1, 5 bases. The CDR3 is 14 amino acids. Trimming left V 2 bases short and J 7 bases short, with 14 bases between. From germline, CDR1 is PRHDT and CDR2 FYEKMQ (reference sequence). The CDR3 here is CASSLQGGVRTQYF. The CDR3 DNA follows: TGTGCCAGCAGCTTACAGGGCGGAGTCAGGACCCAGTACTTC. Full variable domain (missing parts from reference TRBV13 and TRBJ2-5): AAGVIQSPRHLIKEKRETATLKCYPIPRHDTVYWYQQGPGQDPQFLISFYEKMQSDKGSIPDRFSAQQFSDYHSELNMSSLELGDSALYFCASSLQGGVRTQYFGPGTRLLVL.

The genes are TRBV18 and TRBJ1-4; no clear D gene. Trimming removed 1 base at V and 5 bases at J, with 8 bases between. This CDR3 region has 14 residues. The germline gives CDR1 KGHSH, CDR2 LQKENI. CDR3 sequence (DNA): TGTGCCAGCTCACCACTCTCAGGAAATGAAAAACTGTTTTTT. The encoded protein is CASSPLSGNEKLFF.

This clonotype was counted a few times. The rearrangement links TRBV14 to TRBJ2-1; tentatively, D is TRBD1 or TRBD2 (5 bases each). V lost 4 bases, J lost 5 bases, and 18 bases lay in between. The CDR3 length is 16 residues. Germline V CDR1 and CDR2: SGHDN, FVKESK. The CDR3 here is CASSPAGTLAHNEQFF. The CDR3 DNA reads TGTGCCAGCAGCCCTGCCGGGACCCTGGCCCACAATGAGCAGTTCTTC.

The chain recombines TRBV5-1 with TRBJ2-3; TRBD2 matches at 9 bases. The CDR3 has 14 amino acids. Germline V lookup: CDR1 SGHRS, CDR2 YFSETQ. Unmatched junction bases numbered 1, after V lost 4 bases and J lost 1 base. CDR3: CASSRTSGTDTQYF. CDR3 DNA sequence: TGCGCCAGCAGCCGGACTAGCGGCACAGATACGCAGTATTTT.

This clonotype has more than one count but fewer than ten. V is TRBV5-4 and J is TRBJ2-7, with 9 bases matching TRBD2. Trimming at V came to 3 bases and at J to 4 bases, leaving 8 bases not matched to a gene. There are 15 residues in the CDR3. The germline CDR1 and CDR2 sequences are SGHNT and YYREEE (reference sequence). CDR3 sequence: CASSSKTSGFYEQYF. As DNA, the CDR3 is TGTGCCAGCAGCTCGAAGACTAGCGGATTTTACGAGCAGTACTTC.

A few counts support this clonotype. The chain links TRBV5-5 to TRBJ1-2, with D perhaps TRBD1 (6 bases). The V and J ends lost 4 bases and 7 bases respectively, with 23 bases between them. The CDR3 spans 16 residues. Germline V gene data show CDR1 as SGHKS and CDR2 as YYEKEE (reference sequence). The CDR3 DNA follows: TGTGCCAGCAGCCAAAAACCTCTACAGGGTTTGAGTGGCTACACCTTC. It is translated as CASSQKPLQGLSGYTF.

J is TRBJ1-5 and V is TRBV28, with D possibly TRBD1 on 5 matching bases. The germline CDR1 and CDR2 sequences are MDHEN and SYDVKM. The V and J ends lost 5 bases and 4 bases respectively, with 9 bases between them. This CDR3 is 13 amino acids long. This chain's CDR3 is CASSRDGNQPQHF. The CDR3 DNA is TGTGCCAGCAGTCGGGACGGGAATCAGCCCCAGCATTTT. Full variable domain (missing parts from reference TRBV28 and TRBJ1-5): DVKVTQSSRYLVKRTGEKVFLECVQDMDHENMFWYRQDPGLGLRLIYFSYDVKMKEKGDIPEGYSVSREKKERFSLILESASTNQTSMYLCASSRDGNQPQHFGDGTRLSIL.

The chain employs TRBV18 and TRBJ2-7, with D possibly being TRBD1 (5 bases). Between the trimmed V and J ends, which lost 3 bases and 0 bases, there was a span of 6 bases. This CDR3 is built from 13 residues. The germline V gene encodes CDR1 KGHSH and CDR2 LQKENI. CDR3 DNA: TGTGCCAGCTCACCGGACATCTCCTACGAGCAGTACTTC. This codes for CASSPDISYEQYF.

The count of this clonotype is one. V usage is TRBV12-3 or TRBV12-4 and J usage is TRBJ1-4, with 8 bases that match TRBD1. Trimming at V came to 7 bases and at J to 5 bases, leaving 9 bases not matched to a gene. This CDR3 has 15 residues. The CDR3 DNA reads TGTGCCAGCACCAAATGGACAGGGATAAATGAAAAACTGTTTTTT. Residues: CASTKWTGINEKLFF.

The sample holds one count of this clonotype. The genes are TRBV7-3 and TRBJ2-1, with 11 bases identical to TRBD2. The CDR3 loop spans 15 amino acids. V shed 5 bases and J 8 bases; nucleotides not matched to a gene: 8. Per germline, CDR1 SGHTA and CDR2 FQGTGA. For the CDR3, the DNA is TGTGCCAGCAGCGATACTAGCGGGAGCGTCTATGAGCAGTTCTTC. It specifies CASSDTSGSVYEQFF.

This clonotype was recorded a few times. Here the CDR3 DNA reads TGTGCCAGCAGCTTGGGGCGGGAGAAGACCTACGAGCAGTACTTC. The encoded protein is CASSLGREKTYEQYF. The chain employs TRBV5-6 and TRBJ2-7, with 7 bases fitting TRBD2. The CDR3 sequence is 15 residues long. The junction had 5 bases not matched to a gene; V was cut back by 0 bases and J by 2 bases. Germline-derived CDR1 and CDR2 are SGHDT and YYEEEE. The entire variable domain, with the rest obtained from reference TRBV5-6 and TRBJ2-7, is as follows: DAGVTQSPTHLIKTRGQQVTLRCSPKSGHDTVSWYQQALGQGPQFIFQYYEEEERQRGNFPDRFSGHQFPNYSSELNVNALLLGDSALYLCASSLGREKTYEQYFGPGTRLTVT.

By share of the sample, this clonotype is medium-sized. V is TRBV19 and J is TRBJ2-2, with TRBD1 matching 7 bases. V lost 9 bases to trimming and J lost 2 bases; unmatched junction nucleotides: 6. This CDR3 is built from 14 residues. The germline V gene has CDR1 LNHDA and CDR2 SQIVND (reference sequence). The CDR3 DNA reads TGTGCCAGCCGGGACAGCCTAAACACCGGGGAGCTGTTTTTT. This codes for CASRDSLNTGELFF. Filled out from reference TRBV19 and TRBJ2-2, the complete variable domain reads DGGITQSPKYLFRKEGQNVTLSCEQNLNHDAMYWYRQDPGQGLRLIYYSQIVNDFQKGDIAEGYSVSREKKESFPLTVTSAQKNPTAFYLCASRDSLNTGELFFGEGSRLTVL.

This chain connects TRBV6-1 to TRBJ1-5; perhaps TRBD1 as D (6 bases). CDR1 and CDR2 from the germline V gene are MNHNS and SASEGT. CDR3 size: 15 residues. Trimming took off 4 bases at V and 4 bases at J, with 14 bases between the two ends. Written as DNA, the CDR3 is TGTGCCAGCAGTGCAGGGGCTAACCTAAATCAGCCCCAGCATTTT. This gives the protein CASSAGANLNQPQHF.

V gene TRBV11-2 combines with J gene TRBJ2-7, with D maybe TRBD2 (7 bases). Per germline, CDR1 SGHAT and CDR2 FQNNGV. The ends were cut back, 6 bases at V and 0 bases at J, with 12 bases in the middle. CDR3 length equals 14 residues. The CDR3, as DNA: TGTGCCAGCAGAAGGGGGGGGAGCTCCTACGAGCAGTACTTC. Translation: CASRRGGSSYEQYF.

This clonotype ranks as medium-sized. CDR3 coding DNA: TGTGCCAGCAGAGCCGGGCCCTCCGCCGGGGAGCTGTTTTTT. Translated: CASRAGPSAGELFF. The gene calls are TRBV6-5 and TRBJ2-2; the D is unclear. Germline V gene lookup returns CDR1 MNHEY and CDR2 SVGAGI. CDR3 length: 14 residues. V was clipped by 6 bases and J by 6 bases, with 14 bases between them.

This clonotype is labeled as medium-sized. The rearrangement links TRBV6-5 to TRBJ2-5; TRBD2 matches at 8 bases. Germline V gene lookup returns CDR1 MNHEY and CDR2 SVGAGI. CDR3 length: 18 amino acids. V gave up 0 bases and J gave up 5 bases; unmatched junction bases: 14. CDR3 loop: CASSYSSTAREGSETQYF. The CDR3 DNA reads TGTGCCAGCAGTTACTCGAGTACCGCTCGGGAGGGTTCGGAGACCCAGTACTTC.

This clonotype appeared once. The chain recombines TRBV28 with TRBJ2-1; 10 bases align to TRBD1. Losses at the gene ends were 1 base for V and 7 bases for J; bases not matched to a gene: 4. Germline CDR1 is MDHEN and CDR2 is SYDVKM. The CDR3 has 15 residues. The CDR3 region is CASSLFRQGANEQFF. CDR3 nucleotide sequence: TGTGCCAGCAGTTTATTCCGACAGGGGGCGAATGAGCAGTTCTTC. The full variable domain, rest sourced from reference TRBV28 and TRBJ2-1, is DVKVTQSSRYLVKRTGEKVFLECVQDMDHENMFWYRQDPGLGLRLIYFSYDVKMKEKGDIPEGYSVSREKKERFSLILESASTNQTSMYLCASSLFRQGANEQFFGPGTRLTVL.

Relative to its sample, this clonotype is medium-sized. The CDR3 loop is CASIEGGKGTEAFF. The CDR3 DNA sequence: TGTGCCAGCATAGAAGGAGGGAAGGGCACTGAAGCTTTCTTT. The chain couples TRBV6-1 to TRBJ1-1; no firm D call. The ends were cut back, 7 bases at V and 4 bases at J, with 16 bases in the middle. Germline CDR1 MNHNS, CDR2 SASEGT. The CDR3 contains 14 residues.

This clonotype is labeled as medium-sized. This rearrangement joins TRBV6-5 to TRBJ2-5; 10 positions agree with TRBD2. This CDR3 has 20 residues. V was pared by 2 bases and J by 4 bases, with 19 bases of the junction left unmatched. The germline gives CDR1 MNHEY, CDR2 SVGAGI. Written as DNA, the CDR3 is TGTGCCAGCAGTTACGCTGACGCCGGAGCGGGAGGGACGAAGGGAGAGACCCAGTACTTC. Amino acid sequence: CASSYADAGAGGTKGETQYF.

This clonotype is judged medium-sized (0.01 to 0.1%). The CDR3 spells CASSPRGEWYNEQFF. DNA for the CDR3: TGTGCCAGCAGCCCGAGGGGGGAGTGGTACAATGAGCAGTTCTTC. The V call is TRBV7-4, the J call TRBJ2-1; D is possibly TRBD1 or TRBD2 (6 bases each). V was pared by 5 bases and J by 4 bases, with 15 bases between. This CDR3 has 15 amino acids. Germline CDR1 and CDR2: SGHVT and SQSDAQ.

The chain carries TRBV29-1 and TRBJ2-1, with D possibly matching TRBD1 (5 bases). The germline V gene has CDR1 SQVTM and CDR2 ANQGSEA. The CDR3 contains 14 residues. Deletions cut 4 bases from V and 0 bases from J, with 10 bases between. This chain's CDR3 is CSVVRGGSYNEQFF. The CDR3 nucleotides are TGCAGCGTTGTTAGGGGTGGCTCCTACAATGAGCAGTTCTTC.

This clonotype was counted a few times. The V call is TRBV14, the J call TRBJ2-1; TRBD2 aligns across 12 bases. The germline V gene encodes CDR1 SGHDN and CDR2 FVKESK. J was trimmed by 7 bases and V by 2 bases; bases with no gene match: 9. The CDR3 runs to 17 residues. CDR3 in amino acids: CASSQYPSGRAANEQFF. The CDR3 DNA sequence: TGTGCCAGCAGCCAATACCCTAGCGGGAGGGCCGCGAATGAGCAGTTCTTC. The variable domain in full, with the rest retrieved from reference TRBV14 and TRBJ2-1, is EAGVTQFPSHSVIEKGQTVTLRCDPISGHDNLYWYRRVMGKEIKFLLHFVKESKQDESGMPNNRFLAERTGGTYSTLKVQPAELEDSGVYFCASSQYPSGRAANEQFFGPGTRLTVL.